The T cell receptor beta chain described here comes from a study of neurological immune-mediated disorders. Template-switch 5'RACE cDNA synthesis added a 10-nucleotide unique molecular identifier. TCRdb re-derived calls from the 5' RACE reads in MiXCR, one entry per CDR3 protein. The data show roughly 100,000 distinct CDR3 sequences, roughly 4% seen once. This CDR3 is built from 15 residues. The junction had 9 bases not matched to a gene; V was cut back by 4 bases and J by 5 bases. Germline CDR1 and CDR2: MNHEY and SVGAGI. This clonotype was seen at least ten times. Sequenced sample: PBMCs. This chain joins TRBV6-5 and TRBJ1-1; 8 nucleotides align to TRBD1. The receptor was derived from a woman between 18 and 29 years old with multiple sclerosis. Here the CDR3 DNA reads TGTGCCAGCAGTTCCCGACAGGGGATGAGGACTGAAGCTTTCTTT. It specifies CASSSRQGMRTEAFF.